This T cell receptor (beta chain) is from a study of human T cells and chemical hapten exposure. Study context: The upper back received 0.01% DPC by patch testing, with results read at 6 days.

This clonotype was found a few times. The time point: patch test 3, about 24 weeks after DPC sensitization. Treatment denoted: therapeutic diphenylcyclopropenone sensitization with weekly scalp DPC. Under the authors' procedure: Some 100,000 TCRs per sample was the median, with a range of about 20,000 to 690,600. Each CDR3 protein gets one entry after TCRdb re-called the RACE reads with MiXCR. V and J calls and clone size were set by TCRdb, not the authors. The data show about 190,000 distinct CDR3 sequences, about 22% seen once. V lost 3 bases and J lost 5; bases outside the gene matches: 9. The CDR3 spans 14 residues. CDR1 is DFQATT and CDR2 is SNEGSKA in the germline V gene (reference sequence).

The receptor's source is a woman aged 40 to 49 with alopecia areata. Some clones in this sample may be carry-over from other donors' samples. The input for sequencing was whole blood, taken in connection with sensitization to the hapten diphenylcyclopropenone (DPC). This chain joins TRBV20-1 and TRBJ2-5; 7 bases line up with TRBD2. CDR3 bases: TGCAGTGCTAGCCGGGACTACCCGGTGGAGACCCAGTACTTC. Translating gives CSASRDYPVETQYF.